A single T cell receptor beta chain is shown here with its context. Its antigen is still unknown. Qualities for individual bases were not recorded, and no much larger clone is one base off. The library was produced with 5' RACE. This sample was sequenced with a NextSeq 500. The TCR library protocol attached unique molecular identifiers to individual cDNA molecules to correct for sequencing error and PCR bias. Both TCR alpha and beta chains were sequenced, and tight co-correlation was observed between alpha and beta sequence abundances in each sample. Per the original workflow: Decombinator V4 was used to perform V gene, J gene and CDR3 annotation of TCR sequences. Expanded TCRs were defined as changing significantly between any two time points under a Poisson model with p below 0.0001. TCR abundances were normalised to the total number of TCRs sequenced per sample and were expressed as counts per million. TRAV1-2 paired with TRAJ12, TRAJ20 or TRAJ33 defined MAIT TCRs, while TRAV10 paired with TRAJ18 defined iNKT TCRs. VDJdb, accessed 1 November 2021, was searched for CMV, EBV and SARS-CoV-2 annotated TCRs, excluding TCRs annotated for multiple antigens. TCRdb trimmed the raw reads at Q25, called clones with MiXCR and kept productive beta chains. All rows with the same CDR3 protein become a single entry with the most common DNA and genes. V and J calls and clone size were set by TCRdb, not the authors. The sample includes tens of thousands of distinct CDR3 sequences, with approximately 16% observed a single time. The biggest ten clones account for roughly 4.3% of the sample.

The study was a case-control design nested within a healthcare worker cohort in London, UK, with weekly nasopharyngeal swab PCR tests and blood sampling. Healthcare workers were recruited between 23 and 31 March 2020, during the week of the UK lockdown, and were followed weekly for up to 16 weeks. As encoded in the germline V gene, CDR1 is MGHDK while CDR2 is SYGVNS. From its cysteine to its phenylalanine, the CDR3 spans 12 amino acids. The sequence is cut down to CDR3 DNA, 36 bases in frame from base 1. V sheds 4 bases and J sheds 4 bases, leaving 6 bases between their ends. The data derive from a study of early T cells in non-severe SARS-CoV-2 infection listed by TCRdb under 2021. As for the study more broadly: Bulk RNA from unsorted whole blood was used for TCR sequencing, so alpha and beta chains could not be paired. Broader findings and caveats from the paper: VDJdb matching was skewed toward anti-spike CD8 responses and likely underestimated virus-specific expansions by missing private and CD4 specificities.

The material sequenced was whole blood, taken at baseline. The TCR sequence derives from an adult who was a healthcare worker with PCR-confirmed SARS-CoV-2 infection or an uninfected control (not recorded which). The rearranged chain carries TRBV25-1 and TRBJ2-3; the D gene identity is not certain. This receptor has the CDR3 CASSVLPDTQYF. The nucleotide sequence reads as follows: TGTGCCAGCAGTGTTCTTCCAGATACGCAGTATTTT.